The present TCR beta chain was sequenced within a study of PD-L1 blockade in urothelial cancer. The CDR3 runs 16 residues. Germline CDR1 is LGHNT and CDR2 is FRNRAP. V gave up 0 bases and J gave up 6 bases; unmatched junction bases: 10. Generated by immunoSEQ multiplex PCR, the TCRdb table keeps only in-frame clones and is missing some. The sample includes around 100,000 clones, around 90% of them seen just once. Sample time point: pretreatment peripheral blood. J is TRBJ1-1 and V is TRBV12-5, with 7 bases lining up with TRBD1. The material sequenced was PBMCs, taken around atezolizumab (anti-PD-L1) treatment. The receptor comes from a man between 60 and 75 years old with urothelial cancer. The CDR3 nucleotides read TGTGCTAGTGGTTTGGTAAGGGGACAGAAGGTTTCTGAAGCTTTCTTT. Amino acids: CASGLVRGQKVSEAFF.